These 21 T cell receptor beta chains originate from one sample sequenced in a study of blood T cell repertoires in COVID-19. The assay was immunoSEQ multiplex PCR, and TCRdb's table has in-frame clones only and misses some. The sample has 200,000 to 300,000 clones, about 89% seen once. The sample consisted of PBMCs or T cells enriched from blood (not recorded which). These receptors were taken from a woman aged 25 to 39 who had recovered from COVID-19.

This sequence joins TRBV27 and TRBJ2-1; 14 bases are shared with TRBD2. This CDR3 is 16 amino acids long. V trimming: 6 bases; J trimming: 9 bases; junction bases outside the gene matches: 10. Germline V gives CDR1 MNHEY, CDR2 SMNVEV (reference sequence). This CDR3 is CASSAEGTSGSSEQFF. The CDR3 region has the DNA TGTGCCAGCAGCGCGGAGGGGACTAGCGGGAGTAGTGAGCAGTTCTTC.

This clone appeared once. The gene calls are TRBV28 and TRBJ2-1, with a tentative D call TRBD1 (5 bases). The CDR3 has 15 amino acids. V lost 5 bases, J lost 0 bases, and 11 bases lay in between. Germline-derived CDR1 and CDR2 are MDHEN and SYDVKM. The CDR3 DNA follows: TGTGCCAGCAGTCCCAGGGAAAGCTCCTACAATGAGCAGTTCTTC. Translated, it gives CASSPRESSYNEQFF.

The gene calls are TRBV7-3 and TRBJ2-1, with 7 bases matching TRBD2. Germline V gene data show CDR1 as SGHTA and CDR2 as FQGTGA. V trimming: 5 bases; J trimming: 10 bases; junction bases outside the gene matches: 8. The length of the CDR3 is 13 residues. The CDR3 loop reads CASSPWGGYEQFF. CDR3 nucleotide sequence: TGTGCCAGCAGCCCCTGGGGGGGTTACGAGCAGTTCTTC.

The CDR3 bases are TGTGCCAGCAGCCAGGGACTAGCGGGAGAGGTGGGGAATGAGCAGTTCTTC. This sequence encodes CASSQGLAGEVGNEQFF. This sequence joins TRBV14 and TRBJ2-1; TRBD2 matches at 14 bases. The CDR3 totals 17 residues. Trimming at V came to 3 bases and at J to 7 bases, leaving 8 bases not matched to a gene. Germline assignment: CDR1 SGHDN and CDR2 FVKESK.

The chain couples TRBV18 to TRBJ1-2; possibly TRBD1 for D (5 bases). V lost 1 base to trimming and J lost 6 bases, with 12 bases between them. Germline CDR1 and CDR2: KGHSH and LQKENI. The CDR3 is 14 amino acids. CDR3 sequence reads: CASSPLNGGDGYTF. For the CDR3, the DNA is TGTGCCAGCTCACCACTGAATGGAGGGGATGGCTACACCTTC.

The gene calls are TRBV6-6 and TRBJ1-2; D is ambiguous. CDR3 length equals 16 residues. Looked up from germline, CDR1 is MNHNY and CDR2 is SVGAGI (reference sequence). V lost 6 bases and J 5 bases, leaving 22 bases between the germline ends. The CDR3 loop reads CASSPRGTDFGYGYTF. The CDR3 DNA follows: TGTGCCAGCAGCCCACGGGGAACAGATTTTGGTTATGGCTACACCTTC.

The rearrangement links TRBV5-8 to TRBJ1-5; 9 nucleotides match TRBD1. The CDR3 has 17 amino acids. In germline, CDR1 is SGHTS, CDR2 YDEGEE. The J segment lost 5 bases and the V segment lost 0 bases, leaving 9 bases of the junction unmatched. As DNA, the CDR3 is TGTGCCAGCAGCTTGGACAGGGGGCTTTACCCTTATCAGCCCCAGCATTTT. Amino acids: CASSLDRGLYPYQPQHF.

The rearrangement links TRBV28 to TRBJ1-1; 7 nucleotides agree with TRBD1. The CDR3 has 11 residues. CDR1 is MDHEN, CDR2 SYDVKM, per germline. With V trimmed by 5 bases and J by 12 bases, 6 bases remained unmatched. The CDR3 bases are TGTGCCAGCAGTACGACAGGGAGAACTTTCTTT. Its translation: CASSTTGRTFF. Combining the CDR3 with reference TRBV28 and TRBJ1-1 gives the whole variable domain DVKVTQSSRYLVKRTGEKVFLECVQDMDHENMFWYRQDPGLGLRLIYFSYDVKMKEKGDIPEGYSVSREKKERFSLILESASTNQTSMYLCASSTTGRTFFGQGTRLTVV.

As DNA, the CDR3 is TGTGCCAGCAGCTGGGGTTGGGGGCGGTCACCCCTCCACTTT. This gives the protein CASSWGWGRSPLHF. V is TRBV5-5 and J is TRBJ1-6, with D maybe TRBD1 (6 bases). Germline V gene lookup returns CDR1 SGHKS and CDR2 YYEKEE (reference sequence). This CDR3 has 14 amino acids. V was cut by 3 bases and J by 10 bases, with 14 bases left in between.

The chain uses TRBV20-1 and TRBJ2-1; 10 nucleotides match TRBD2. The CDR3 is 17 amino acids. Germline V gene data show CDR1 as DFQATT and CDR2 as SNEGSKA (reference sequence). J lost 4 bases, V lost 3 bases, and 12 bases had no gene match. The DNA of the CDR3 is TGCAGTGCTAGTCGACCGCTGGGACTAGCGAGATACAATGAGCAGTTCTTC. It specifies CSASRPLGLARYNEQFF.

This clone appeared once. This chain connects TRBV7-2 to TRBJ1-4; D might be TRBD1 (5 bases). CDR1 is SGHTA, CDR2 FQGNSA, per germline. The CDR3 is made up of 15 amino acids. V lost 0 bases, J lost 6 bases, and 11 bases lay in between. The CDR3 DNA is TGTGCCAGCAGCTTAGCCCGGGGGTGGGATGAAAAACTGTTTTTT. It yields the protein CASSLARGWDEKLFF. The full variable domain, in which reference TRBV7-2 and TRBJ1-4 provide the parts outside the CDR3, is GAGVSQSPSNKVTEKGKDVELRCDPISGHTALYWYRQSLGQGLEFLIYFQGNSAPDKSGLPSDRFSAERTGGSVSTLTIQRTQQEDSAVYLCASSLARGWDEKLFFGSGTQLSVL.

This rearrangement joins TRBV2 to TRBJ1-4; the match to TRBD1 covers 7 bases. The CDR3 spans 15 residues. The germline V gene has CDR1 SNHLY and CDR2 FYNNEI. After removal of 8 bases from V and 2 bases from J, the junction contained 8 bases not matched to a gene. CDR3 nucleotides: TGTGCCAGCGGCTTGGAACAGGGGACTAATGAAAAACTGTTTTTT. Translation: CASGLEQGTNEKLFF.

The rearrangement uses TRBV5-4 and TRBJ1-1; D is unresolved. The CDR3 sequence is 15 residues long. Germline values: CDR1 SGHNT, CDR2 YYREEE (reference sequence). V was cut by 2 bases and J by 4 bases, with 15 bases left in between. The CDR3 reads CASSFSSGVSTEAFF. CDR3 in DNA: TGTGCCAGCAGCTTTTCATCCGGGGTCAGCACTGAAGCTTTCTTT.

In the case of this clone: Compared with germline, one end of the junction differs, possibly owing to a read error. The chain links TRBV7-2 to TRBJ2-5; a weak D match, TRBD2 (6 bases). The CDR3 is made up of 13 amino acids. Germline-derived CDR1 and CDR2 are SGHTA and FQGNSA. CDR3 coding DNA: TGTGCCAGCAGCTTGAGAAGGGAGGTCTTTCATGACTTC. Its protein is CASSLRREVFHDF.

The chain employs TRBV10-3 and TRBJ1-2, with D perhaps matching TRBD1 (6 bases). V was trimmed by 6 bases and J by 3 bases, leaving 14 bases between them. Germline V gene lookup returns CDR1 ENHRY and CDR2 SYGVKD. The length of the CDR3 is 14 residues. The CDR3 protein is CAIRSTGIDYGYTF. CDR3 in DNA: TGTGCCATCAGATCAACAGGGATAGACTATGGCTACACCTTC.

DNA of the CDR3: TGTGCCAGCAGCTTGGGGGGTCTGCAGCCCCAGCATTTT. Residues: CASSLGGLQPQHF. This chain links TRBV7-2 with TRBJ1-5, with D maybe TRBD1 (5 bases). Between the trimmed V and J ends, which lost 3 bases and 7 bases, there was a span of 10 bases. There are 13 residues in the CDR3. Germline assignment: CDR1 SGHTA and CDR2 FQGNSA.

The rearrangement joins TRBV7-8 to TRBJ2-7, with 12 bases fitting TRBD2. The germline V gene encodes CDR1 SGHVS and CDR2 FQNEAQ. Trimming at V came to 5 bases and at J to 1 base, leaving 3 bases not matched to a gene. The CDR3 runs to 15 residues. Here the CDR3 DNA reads TGTGCCAGCAGCAAGACTAGCGGGAGTTCCTACGAGCAGTACTTC. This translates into CASSKTSGSSYEQYF.

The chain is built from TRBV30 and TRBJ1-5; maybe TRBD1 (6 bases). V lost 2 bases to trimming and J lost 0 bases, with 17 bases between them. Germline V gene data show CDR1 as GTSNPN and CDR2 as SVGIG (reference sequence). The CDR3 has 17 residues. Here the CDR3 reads CAWSPQGQYDSNQPQHF. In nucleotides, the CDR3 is TGTGCCTGGAGTCCACAAGGACAGTACGATAGCAATCAGCCCCAGCATTTT.

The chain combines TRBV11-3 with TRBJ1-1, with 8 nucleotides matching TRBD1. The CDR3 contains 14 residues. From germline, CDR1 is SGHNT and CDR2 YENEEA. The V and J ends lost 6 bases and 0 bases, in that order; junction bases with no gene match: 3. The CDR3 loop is CASRTGAMNTEAFF. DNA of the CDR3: TGTGCCAGCAGGACAGGGGCTATGAACACTGAAGCTTTCTTT.

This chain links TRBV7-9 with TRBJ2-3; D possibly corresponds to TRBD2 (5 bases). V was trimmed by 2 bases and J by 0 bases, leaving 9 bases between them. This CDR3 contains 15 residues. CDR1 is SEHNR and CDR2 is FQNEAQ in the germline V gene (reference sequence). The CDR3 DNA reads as TGTGCCAGCAGCTTACGGGGAGTGAGCACAGATACGCAGTATTTT. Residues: CASSLRGVSTDTQYF.

CDR3 DNA sequence: TGTGCCAGCAGCCAAGAGGGCTATACCCTCTCCTACAATGAGCAGTTCTTC. This sequence encodes CASSQEGYTLSYNEQFF. The rearrangement joins TRBV4-2 to TRBJ2-1, with D unresolved. This CDR3 has 17 residues. The V end lost 0 bases, the J end lost 0 bases, and 12 bases lay between the germline ends. Germline loops: CDR1 LGHNA, CDR2 YNFKEQ.